Shown below are 23 T cell receptor beta chains from a single sample sequenced in a study of blood T cells in healthy people across ages. Next came a second PCR, run for about 7 to 12 cycles, which used a sample-barcoded 5' primer along with a J-beta primer mix. A single record per CDR3 protein comes from TCRdb applying MiXCR to the 5' RACE reads. This sample has fewer than 600,000 distinct CDR3 sequences, with around 27% found just once. These data also formed part of another study, on T cells of mothers and their children.

What was sequenced was blood. The receptor set was obtained from a boy between 2 and 10 years old in good health.

The gene calls are TRBV11-2 and TRBJ2-3, with D possibly being TRBD1 (6 bases). Germline CDR1 reads SGHAT; CDR2 reads FQNNGV. CDR3 length: 16 residues. The V gene lost 3 bases and the J gene lost 3 bases, with 16 bases spanning the gap. The CDR3 bases are TGTGCCAGCAGCTTTGGATTTTGGGGGCAAACAGATACGCAGTATTTT. Its protein is CASSFGFWGQTDTQYF.

The chain combines TRBV20-1 with TRBJ2-2; D perhaps matches TRBD1 (6 bases). The CDR3 is made up of 13 amino acids. Germline V lookup: CDR1 DFQATT, CDR2 SNEGSKA (reference sequence). Trimming removed 5 bases from V and 3 bases from J, with 10 bases in between. The CDR3 spells CSAPDRYTGELFF. The DNA of the CDR3 is TGCAGTGCTCCGGACAGATACACCGGGGAGCTGTTTTTT.

The sample holds one count of this clonotype. This chain links TRBV27 with TRBJ2-5; 10 bases line up with TRBD2. The CDR3 consists of 15 residues. Unmatched junction bases numbered 5, after V lost 5 bases and J lost 2 bases. Per the germline V gene, CDR1 is MNHEY and CDR2 is SMNVEV (reference sequence). The CDR3 sequence is CASSTRTSGQETQYF. The DNA of the CDR3 is TGTGCCAGCAGTACTCGGACTAGCGGACAAGAGACCCAGTACTTC.

V is TRBV7-2 and J is TRBJ2-4; unclear D gene. Per germline, CDR1 SGHTA and CDR2 FQGNSA. The V end was cut by 5 bases, the J end by 0 bases, with 14 bases between. The CDR3 spans 16 residues. The CDR3 DNA reads as TGTGCCAGCAGCCAAGTAGCCACAGTAGCCAAAAACATTCAGTACTTC. Encoded protein: CASSQVATVAKNIQYF. Full variable domain (remainder filled in from reference TRBV7-2 and TRBJ2-4): GAGVSQSPSNKVTEKGKDVELRCDPISGHTALYWYRQSLGQGLEFLIYFQGNSAPDKSGLPSDRFSAERTGGSVSTLTIQRTQQEDSAVYLCASSQVATVAKNIQYFGAGTRLSVL.

The sample holds a few counts of this clonotype. This chain links TRBV7-9 with TRBJ1-4, with TRBD1 matching 8 bases. The CDR3 is 15 amino acids. Losses at the gene ends were 4 bases for V and 4 bases for J; bases not matched to a gene: 5. From germline, CDR1 is SEHNR and CDR2 FQNEAQ (reference sequence). CDR3 sequence: CASSSRTGRNEKLFF. The CDR3 DNA reads as TGTGCCAGCAGCTCCCGGACAGGGCGTAATGAAAAACTGTTTTTT. The entire variable domain, with the rest obtained from reference TRBV7-9 and TRBJ1-4, is as follows: DTGVSQNPRHKITKRGQNVTFRCDPISEHNRLYWYRQTLGQGPEFLTYFQNEAQLEKSRLLSDRFSAERPKGSFSTLEIQRTEQGDSAMYLCASSSRTGRNEKLFFGSGTQLSVL.

This chain connects TRBV6-2 or TRBV6-3 to TRBJ2-1; D unresolved. V lost 6 bases to trimming and J lost 4 bases, with 25 bases between them. The CDR3 is 18 amino acids. The germline CDR1 and CDR2 sequences are MNHEY and SVGEGT. The CDR3 here is CASRHSSARLILYNEQFF. CDR3 nucleotide sequence: TGTGCCAGCAGGCACTCGTCGGCACGCCTCATTTTATACAATGAGCAGTTCTTC.

V is TRBV4-1 and J is TRBJ1-1, with no clear D. From germline, CDR1 is MGHRA and CDR2 YSYEKL. CDR3 length equals 13 residues. Trimming took off 7 bases at V and 1 base at J, with 10 bases between the two ends. In DNA form, the CDR3 reads TGCGCCAGCATTGGCCCAGAGAACACTGAAGCTTTCTTT. Amino acids: CASIGPENTEAFF.

This sequence joins TRBV5-1 and TRBJ2-1; no reliable D call. The J call may be in error: the DNA end matches TRBJ2-7 better. CDR3 size: 14 residues. In germline, CDR1 is SGHRS, CDR2 YFSETQ. The CDR3 loop reads CASSLEDGYYEQYF. In DNA form, the CDR3 reads TGCGCCAGCAGCTTGGAAGACGGTTACTACGAGCAGTACTTC.

This clonotype was seen a handful of times. V gene TRBV4-3 combines with J gene TRBJ2-3; perhaps TRBD2 as D (5 bases). CDR3 size: 15 residues. CDR1 LGHNA and CDR2 YSLEER come from the germline V gene. V dropped 0 bases and J dropped 2 bases, with 9 bases sitting between them. This chain's CDR3 is CASSQDTGTTDTQYF. Written as DNA, the CDR3 is TGCGCCAGCAGCCAAGATACGGGAACCACAGATACGCAGTATTTT.

This clonotype was counted between two and nine times. CDR3 bases: TGTGCCACTCAGACAGGGAGGCCTTCACCCCTCCACTTT. Its protein product is CATQTGRPSPLHF. The rearrangement joins TRBV6-1 to TRBJ1-6; 7 bases are shared with TRBD1. Germline values: CDR1 MNHNS, CDR2 SASEGT. CDR3 length equals 13 residues. After removal of 10 bases from V and 9 bases from J, the junction contained 9 bases not matched to a gene.

The chain joins TRBV10-2 to TRBJ2-7; no definite D call. Germline values: CDR1 WSHSY, CDR2 SAAADI. The V and J ends lost 8 bases and 4 bases respectively, with 12 bases between them. This CDR3 is 12 amino acids long. CDR3 in DNA: TGCGCCAGCCAATCTGGAGCGTACGAGCAGTACTTC. Encoded protein: CASQSGAYEQYF.

This clonotype was detected only a few times. The V gene is TRBV7-3, the J gene TRBJ2-2; TRBD1 aligns across 8 bases. The CDR3 contains 16 residues. The V gene's germline CDR1 is SGHTA and CDR2 FQGTGA. V was clipped by 1 base and J by 7 bases; unmatched bases: 8. The CDR3 nucleotides read TGTGCCAGCAGCTTAAGTGGACAGGGTTCCAGCGGGGAGCTGTTTTTT. Protein product: CASSLSGQGSSGELFF.

The chain is built from TRBV20-1 and TRBJ2-5; 8 bases agree with TRBD1. The germline V gene has CDR1 DFQATT and CDR2 SNEGSKA (reference sequence). The CDR3 covers 16 residues. Trimming cost V 1 base and J 1 base; bases outside gene matches: 8. The CDR3 region has the DNA TGCAGTGCTAGAGTAGGCGGACAGGGAATCCAAGAGACCCAGTACTTC. It specifies CSARVGGQGIQETQYF.

The V gene is TRBV6-5, the J gene TRBJ2-3; possible D gene TRBD2, 7 bases. Germline values: CDR1 MNHEY, CDR2 SVGAGI. This CDR3 region has 15 residues. Trimming took off 5 bases at V and 5 bases at J, with 17 bases between the two ends. CDR3 nucleotides: TGTGCCAGCAGTCGCCTAGGGGGGGCCGGAGATACGCAGTATTTT. Amino acids: CASSRLGGAGDTQYF.

In this sample, this clonotype turned up many times. The V gene is TRBV19, the J gene TRBJ1-2; 8 bases agree with TRBD1. V lost 7 bases and J lost 4; bases outside the gene matches: 8. The CDR3 sequence is 14 residues long. Per the germline V gene, CDR1 is LNHDA and CDR2 is SQIVND (reference sequence). The DNA of the CDR3 is TGTGCCAGTACCCTGACAGGGGTAGGCTATGGCTACACCTTC. Its translation is CASTLTGVGYGYTF.

The CDR3 spells CASARVSPSGANVLTF. CDR3 bases: TGTGCCAGCGCTAGGGTGTCTCCCTCTGGGGCCAACGTCCTGACTTTC. This chain joins TRBV7-8 and TRBJ2-6, with D unclear. This CDR3 comprises 16 residues. The germline V and J ends were trimmed by 8 bases and 0 bases, with 14 bases remaining between them. In germline, CDR1 is SGHVS, CDR2 FQNEAQ.

The chain couples TRBV5-5 to TRBJ2-5, with D uncertain. CDR1 is SGHKS and CDR2 is YYEKEE in the germline V gene (reference sequence). The CDR3 covers 13 residues. Trimming stripped 0 bases from V and 9 bases from J, with 12 bases between. CDR3 sequence reads: CASSLVLDGSQYF. CDR3 DNA: TGTGCCAGCAGCTTGGTTCTCGACGGGTCCCAGTACTTC. The whole variable domain, filled in from reference TRBV5-5 and TRBJ2-5, reads DAGVTQSPTHLIKTRGQQVTLRCSPISGHKSVSWYQQVLGQGPQFIFQYYEKEERGRGNFPDRFSARQFPNYSSELNVNALLLGDSALYLCASSLVLDGSQYFGPGTRLLVL.

The J gene is TRBJ1-1, the V gene TRBV20-1; perhaps TRBD1 as D (6 bases). The CDR3 covers 11 residues. The V gene's germline CDR1 is DFQATT and CDR2 SNEGSKA (reference sequence). Trimming removed 6 bases from V and 5 bases from J, with 10 bases in between. CDR3 residues: CSALTGTEAFF. For the CDR3, the DNA is TGCAGTGCCCTGACAGGTACTGAAGCTTTCTTT.

The chain joins TRBV4-2 to TRBJ2-6; 7 bases agree with TRBD2. V was clipped by 0 bases and J by 0 bases; unmatched bases: 5. The CDR3 covers 18 residues. CDR1 and CDR2 from the germline V gene are LGHNA and YNFKEQ. The CDR3, as DNA: TGTGCCAGCAGCCAAGAAGCGGGGTTGGTCTCTGGGGCCAACGTCCTGACTTTC. Its protein is CASSQEAGLVSGANVLTF.

This clonotype has only a few counts. The CDR3 region has the DNA TGCAGTGCTGATCCGGGACTAGCGGGCCCCGTTAGGTTCTTC. Encoded protein: CSADPGLAGPVRFF. This chain uses TRBV20-1 with TRBJ2-1, with 12 bases aligning to TRBD2. J was trimmed by 15 bases and V by 5 bases; bases with no gene match: 14. Germline CDR1 reads DFQATT; CDR2 reads SNEGSKA (reference sequence). The CDR3 totals 14 residues.

The rearrangement joins TRBV6-2 or TRBV6-3 to TRBJ2-7; D unresolved. CDR1 MNHEY and CDR2 SVGEGT come from the germline V gene. This CDR3 comprises 13 residues. Trimming cost V 3 bases and J 2 bases, with 8 bases left between them. CDR3 nucleotides: TGTGCCAGCAGTTATTTGGCAGCCTACGAGCAGTACTTC. Protein: CASSYLAAYEQYF.

V and J are TRBV27 and TRBJ1-5; D not certain. The germline V gene has CDR1 MNHEY and CDR2 SMNVEV (reference sequence). There are 14 residues in the CDR3. Trimming pared 8 bases from V and 5 bases from J, leaving 16 bases between. Written as DNA, the CDR3 is TGTGCCAGCGCCCCGGACTCTGAGGATCAGCCCCAGCATTTT. Translated, it gives CASAPDSEDQPQHF.

This sequence joins TRBV20-1 and TRBJ2-4, with D possibly matching TRBD2 (6 bases). This CDR3 is 15 amino acids long. Trimming took off 6 bases at V and 0 bases at J, with 15 bases between the two ends. Per the germline V gene, CDR1 is DFQATT and CDR2 is SNEGSKA (reference sequence). DNA of the CDR3: TGCAGTGCGAGAACGGGGACTCTAGCCAAAAACATTCAGTACTTC. Residues: CSARTGTLAKNIQYF.